This TCR beta chain comes out of a study of T cells in localized non-small cell lung cancer. General study results and limits: Higher blood T cell density went with longer overall survival. When the top 100 tumor clones were examined, a median around 61 of them also appeared in the adjacent lung, which was paired and uninvolved. The study found T cell clonality highest in uninvolved adjacent lung, above tumor.

Deletions cut 11 bases from V and 6 bases from J, with 35 bases between. From germline, CDR1 is SGHVS and CDR2 FQNEAQ. This CDR3 is built from 19 residues. As to this clone: Its cognate antigen is unknown.

Data came from immunoSEQ multiplex PCR; TCRdb stores just in-frame clones and leaves some out. The sample lists around 45,000 clones; around 83% were seen once. The chain uses TRBV7-8 and TRBJ2-1; D is perhaps TRBD2 (6 bases). This specimen was PBMCs, taken before any cancer treatment. The receptor was derived from a man aged 35-69 years with stage II lung adenocarcinoma. As DNA, the CDR3 is TGTGCCTCCCAAGCCGACCCGCTAGGAGGAGGGCTTTACGGCAATGAGCAGTTCTTC. This codes for CASQADPLGGGLYGNEQFF.